This T cell receptor (beta chain) was recovered during a study of cytomegalovirus exposure and HLA in healthy donors. Notes on the study in general: In a later analysis, HLA-associated TCR beta chains were more clonally expanded than equally common others. The study listed 150 to 200 cytomegalovirus-associated TCR beta chains.

In regard to this clone: Its matching antigen is unknown.

The CDR3 has 19 amino acids. The PCR made use of 60 Vbeta and 13 Jbeta primers. Using immunoSEQ multiplex PCR, the repertoire was profiled, and TCRdb retains in-frame clones only, with some absent. The sample includes 200,000 or so clones, about 81% of them seen just once. The source is a woman aged 45-59 years in good health and CMV-seropositive. The V and J genes are TRBV21-1 and TRBJ1-4; the table's D call TRBD1 went unverified against the DNA. TRBV21-1 constitutes a pseudogene. The specimen was PBMCs. The CDR3 coding sequence is TGTGCCAGCAGCAAAGTAGATGAGGACAGGGGAAAGGGTTATGAAAAACTGTTTTTT. It specifies CASSKVDEDRGKGYEKLFF.